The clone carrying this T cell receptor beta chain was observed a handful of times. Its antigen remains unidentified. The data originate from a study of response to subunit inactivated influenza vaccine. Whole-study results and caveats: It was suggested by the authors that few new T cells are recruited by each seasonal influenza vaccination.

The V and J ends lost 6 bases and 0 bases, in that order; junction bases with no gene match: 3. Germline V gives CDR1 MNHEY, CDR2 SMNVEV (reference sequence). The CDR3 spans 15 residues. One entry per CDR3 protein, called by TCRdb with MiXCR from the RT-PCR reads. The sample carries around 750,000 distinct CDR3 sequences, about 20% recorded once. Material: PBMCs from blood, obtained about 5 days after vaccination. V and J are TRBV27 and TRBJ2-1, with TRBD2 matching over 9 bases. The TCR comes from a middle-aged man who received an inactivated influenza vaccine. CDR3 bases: TGTGCCAGCAGCCATAGCGGGAGCTCCTACAATGAGCAGTTCTTC. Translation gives CASSHSGSSYNEQFF.